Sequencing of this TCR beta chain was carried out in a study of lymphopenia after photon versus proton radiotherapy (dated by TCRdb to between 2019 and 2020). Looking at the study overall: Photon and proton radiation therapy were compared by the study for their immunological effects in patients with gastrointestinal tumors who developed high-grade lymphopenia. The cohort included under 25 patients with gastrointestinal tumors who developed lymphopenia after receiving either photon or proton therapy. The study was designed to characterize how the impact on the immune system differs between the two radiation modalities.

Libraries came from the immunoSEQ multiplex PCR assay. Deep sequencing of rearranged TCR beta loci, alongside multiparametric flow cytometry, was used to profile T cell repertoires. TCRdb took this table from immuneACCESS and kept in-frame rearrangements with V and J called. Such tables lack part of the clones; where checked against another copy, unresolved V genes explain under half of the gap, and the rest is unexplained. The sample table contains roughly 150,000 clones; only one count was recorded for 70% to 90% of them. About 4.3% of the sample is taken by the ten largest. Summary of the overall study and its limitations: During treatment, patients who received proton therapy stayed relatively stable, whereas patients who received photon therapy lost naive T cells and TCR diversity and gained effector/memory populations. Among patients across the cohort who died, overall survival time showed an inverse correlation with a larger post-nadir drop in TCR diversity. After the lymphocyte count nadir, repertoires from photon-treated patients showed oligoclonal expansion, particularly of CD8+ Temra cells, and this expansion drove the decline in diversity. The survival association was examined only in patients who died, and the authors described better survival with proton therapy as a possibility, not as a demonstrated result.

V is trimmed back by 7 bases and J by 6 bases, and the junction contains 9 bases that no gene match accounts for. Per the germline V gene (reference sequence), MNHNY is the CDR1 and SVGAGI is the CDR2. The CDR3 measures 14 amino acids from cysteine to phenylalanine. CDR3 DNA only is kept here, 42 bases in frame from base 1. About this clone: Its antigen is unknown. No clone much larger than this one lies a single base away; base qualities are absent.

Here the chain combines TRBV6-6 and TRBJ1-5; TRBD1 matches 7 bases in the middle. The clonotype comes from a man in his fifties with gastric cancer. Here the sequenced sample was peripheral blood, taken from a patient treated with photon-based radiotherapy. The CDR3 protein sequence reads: CASKRGQGTQPQHF. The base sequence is TGTGCCAGCAAAAGGGGGCAGGGGACTCAGCCCCAGCATTTT.